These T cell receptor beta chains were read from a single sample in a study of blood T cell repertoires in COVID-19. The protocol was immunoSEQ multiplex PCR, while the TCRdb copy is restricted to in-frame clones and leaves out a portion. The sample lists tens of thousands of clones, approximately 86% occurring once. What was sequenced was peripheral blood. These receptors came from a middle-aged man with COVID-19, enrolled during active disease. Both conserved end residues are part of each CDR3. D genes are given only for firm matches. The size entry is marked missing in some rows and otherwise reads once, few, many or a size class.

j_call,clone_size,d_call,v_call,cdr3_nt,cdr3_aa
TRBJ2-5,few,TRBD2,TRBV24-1,TGTGCCACCAGTGATGCGGGGGGAGGCGAAAGGGAGACCCAGTACTTC,CATSDAGGGERETQYF
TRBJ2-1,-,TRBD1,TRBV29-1,TGCAGCGTTGAGTCGGGACAGGGGCGTAATGAGCAGTTCTTC,CSVESGQGRNEQFF
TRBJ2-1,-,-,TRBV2,TGTGCCAGCATGACGGAGGTCGGCAATGAGCAGTTCTTC,CASMTEVGNEQFF
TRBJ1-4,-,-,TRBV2,TGTGCCAGCACAACAGGGATAGGGGAAAAACTGTTTTTT,CASTTGIGEKLFF
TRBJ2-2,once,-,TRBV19,TGTGCCAGTAGTCTACAGGTCGGGGAGCTGTTTTTT,CASSLQVGELFF
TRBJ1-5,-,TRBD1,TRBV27,TGTGCCAGCAGTCTCACAGGGGTCAATCAGCCCCAGCATTTT,CASSLTGVNQPQHF
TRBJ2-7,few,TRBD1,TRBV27,TGTGCCAGCAGTTTATCGACAGGGGCCTACGAGCAGTACTTC,CASSLSTGAYEQYF
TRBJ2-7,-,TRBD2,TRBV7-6,TGTGCCAGCAGCTCCATAGCGGGGGGCTACTACGAGCAGTACTTC,CASSSIAGGYYEQYF
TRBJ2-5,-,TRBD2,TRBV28,TGTGCCAGCAGAATCTGGCGGGGGGGCCAGGAGACCCAGTACTTC,CASRIWRGGQETQYF
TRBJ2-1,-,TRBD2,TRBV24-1,TGTGCCACCAGTCTAGCGGGATCGGGTGAGCAGTTCTTC,CATSLAGSGEQFF
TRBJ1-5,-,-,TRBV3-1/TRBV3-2,TGTGCCAGCAGCCCGACAGCCAAGGGGCAAAATCAGCCCCAGCATTTT,CASSPTAKGQNQPQHF
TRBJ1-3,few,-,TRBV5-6,TGTGCCAGCCAGGGTAGCAGGTCCTACTCTGGAAACACCATATATTTT,CASQGSRSYSGNTIYF
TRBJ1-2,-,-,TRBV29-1,TGCAGCGTTGTACAGGGAGACTATGGCTACACCTTC,CSVVQGDYGYTF
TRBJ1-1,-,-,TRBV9,TGTGCCAGCAGCGTAGGATTGAGCACTGAAGCTTTCTTT,CASSVGLSTEAFF
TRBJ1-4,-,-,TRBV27,TGTGCCAGCAGTTTATCGGAGGGAGTAAGAGAAAAACTGTTTTTT,CASSLSEGVREKLFF
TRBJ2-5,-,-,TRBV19,TGTGCCAGTAGTATAAATCTGGTGGAGCAAGAGACCCAGTACTTC,CASSINLVEQETQYF
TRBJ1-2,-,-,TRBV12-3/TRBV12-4,TGTGCCAGCGGAACAGGGCCGGCTGGCTACACCTTC,CASGTGPAGYTF
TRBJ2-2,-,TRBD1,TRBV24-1,TGTGCCACCAGTGATTTTGGCAGGGGGCGAACCGGGGAGCTGTTTTTT,CATSDFGRGRTGELFF
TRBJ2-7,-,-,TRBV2,TGTGCCAGCGTAGGAGCTCAGTCCTACGAGCAGTACTTC,CASVGAQSYEQYF
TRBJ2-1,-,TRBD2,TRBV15,TGTGCCACCAGCAGAAGCGGGAGGGCGACCTACAATGAGCAGTTCTTC,CATSRSGRATYNEQFF
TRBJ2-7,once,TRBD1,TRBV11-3,TGTGCCAGCAGCTCGACCGGGACAGGGTCCTACGAGCAGTACTTC,CASSSTGTGSYEQYF
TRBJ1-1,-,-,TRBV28,TGTGCCAGCAGTAGCAGGGCCATGAACACTGAAGCTTTCTTT,CASSSRAMNTEAFF
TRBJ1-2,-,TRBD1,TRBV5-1,TGCGCCAGCAGCTTAACAGGGGGGAAGGGTCTTGGCTACACCTTC,CASSLTGGKGLGYTF
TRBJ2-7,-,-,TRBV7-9,TGTGCCAGCAGCTCAACCAACGGACTGGCGACCGAGCAGTACTTC,CASSSTNGLATEQYF
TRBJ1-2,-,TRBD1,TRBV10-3,TGTGCCATCAGTGATCAGGGACAGGGGGCCTCGGGCTACACCTTC,CAISDQGQGASGYTF
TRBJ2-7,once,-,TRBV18,TGTGCCAGCTCACCACAAAGAGGGCTCTACGAGCAGTACTTC,CASSPQRGLYEQYF
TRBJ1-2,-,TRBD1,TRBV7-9,TGTGCCAGCACCGGGACAGACTTCTATGGCTACACCTTC,CASTGTDFYGYTF
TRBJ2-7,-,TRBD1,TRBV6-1,TGTGCCAGCAGTGAAGGGACAGGCATACACGAGCAGTACTTC,CASSEGTGIHEQYF